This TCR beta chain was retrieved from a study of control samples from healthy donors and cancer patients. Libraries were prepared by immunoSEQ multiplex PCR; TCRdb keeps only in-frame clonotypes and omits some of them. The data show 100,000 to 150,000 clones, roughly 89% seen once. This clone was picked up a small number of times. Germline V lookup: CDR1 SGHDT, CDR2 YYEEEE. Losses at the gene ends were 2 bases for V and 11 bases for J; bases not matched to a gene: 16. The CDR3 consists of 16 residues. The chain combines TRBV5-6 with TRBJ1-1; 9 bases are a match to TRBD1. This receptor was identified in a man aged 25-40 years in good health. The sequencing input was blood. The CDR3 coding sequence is TGTGCCAGCAGCTTAAGAGATTACAGGGGGCGCTTGTATGCTTTCTTT. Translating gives CASSLRDYRGRLYAFF. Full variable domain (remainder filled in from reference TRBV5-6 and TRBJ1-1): DAGVTQSPTHLIKTRGQQVTLRCSPKSGHDTVSWYQQALGQGPQFIFQYYEEEERQRGNFPDRFSGHQFPNYSSELNVNALLLGDSALYLCASSLRDYRGRLYAFFGQGTRLTVV.